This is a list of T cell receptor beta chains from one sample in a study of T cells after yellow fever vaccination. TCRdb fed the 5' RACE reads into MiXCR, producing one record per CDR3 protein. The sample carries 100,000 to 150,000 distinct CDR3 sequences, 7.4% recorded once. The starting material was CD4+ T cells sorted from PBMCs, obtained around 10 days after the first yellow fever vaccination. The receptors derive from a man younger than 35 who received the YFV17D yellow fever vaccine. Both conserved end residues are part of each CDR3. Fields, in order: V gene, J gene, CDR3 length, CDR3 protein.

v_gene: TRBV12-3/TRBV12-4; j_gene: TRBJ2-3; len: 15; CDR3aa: CASTGYGGATDTQYF
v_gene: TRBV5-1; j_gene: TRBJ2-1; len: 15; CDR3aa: CASSQEGTSSREQFF
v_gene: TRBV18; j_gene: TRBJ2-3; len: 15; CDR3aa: CASSPRSTSTDTQYF
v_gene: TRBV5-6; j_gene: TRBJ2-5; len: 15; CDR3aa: CASSILGQGEETQYF
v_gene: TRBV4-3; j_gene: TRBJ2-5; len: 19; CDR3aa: CASSKRVQGTSVSKETQYF
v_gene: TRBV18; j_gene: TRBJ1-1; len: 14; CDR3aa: CASTQTGTNTEAFF
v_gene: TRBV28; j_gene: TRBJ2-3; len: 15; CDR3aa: CASSLWGGGADTQYF
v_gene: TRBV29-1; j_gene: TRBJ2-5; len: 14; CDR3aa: CSVGDTGKGETQYF
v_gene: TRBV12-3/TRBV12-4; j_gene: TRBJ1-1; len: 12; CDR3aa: CASSFLEGRAFF
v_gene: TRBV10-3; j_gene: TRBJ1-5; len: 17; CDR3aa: CAISEYQLGGSNQPQHF
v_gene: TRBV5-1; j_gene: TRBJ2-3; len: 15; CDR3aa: CASSRTSGVSDTQYF
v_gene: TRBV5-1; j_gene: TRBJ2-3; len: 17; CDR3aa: CASSRYARRGGPDTQYF
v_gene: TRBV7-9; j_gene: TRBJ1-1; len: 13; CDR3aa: CASSLGGDTEAFF
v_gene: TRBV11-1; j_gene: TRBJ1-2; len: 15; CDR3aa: CASSPGQGGNYGYTF
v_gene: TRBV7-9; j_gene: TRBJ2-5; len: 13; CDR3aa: CASSLVGEETQYF
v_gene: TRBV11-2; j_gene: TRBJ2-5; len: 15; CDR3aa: CASSSGRRRGETQYF
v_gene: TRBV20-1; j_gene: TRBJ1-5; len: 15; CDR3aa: CSAGPRREGNQPQHF
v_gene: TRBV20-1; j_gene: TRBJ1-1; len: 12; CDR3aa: CSAYDRHTEAFF
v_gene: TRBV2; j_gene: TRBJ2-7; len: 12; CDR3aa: CASSEALGRPYF
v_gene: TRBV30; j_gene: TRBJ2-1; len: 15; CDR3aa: CAWSVRGLVNNEQFF
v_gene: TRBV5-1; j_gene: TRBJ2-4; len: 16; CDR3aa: CASSSALVPERDIQYF
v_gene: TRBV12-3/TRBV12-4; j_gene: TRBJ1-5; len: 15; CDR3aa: CASSLRGNGNQPQHF
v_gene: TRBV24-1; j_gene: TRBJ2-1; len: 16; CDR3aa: CATSDRVGSSYNEQFF
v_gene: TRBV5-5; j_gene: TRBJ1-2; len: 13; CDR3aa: CASSSQGAGGYTF
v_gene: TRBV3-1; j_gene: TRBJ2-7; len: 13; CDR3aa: CASSQGSRTEQYF
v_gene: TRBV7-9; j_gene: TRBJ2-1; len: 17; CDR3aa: CASSLELAGEIYNEQFF
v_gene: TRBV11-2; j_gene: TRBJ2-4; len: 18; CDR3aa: CASSSYKGQGSAKNIQYF
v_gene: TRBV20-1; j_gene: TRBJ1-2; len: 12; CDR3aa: CRAEGEDYGYTF
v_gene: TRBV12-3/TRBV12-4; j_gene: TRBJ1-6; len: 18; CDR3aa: CACSLEQGIGALDSPLHF
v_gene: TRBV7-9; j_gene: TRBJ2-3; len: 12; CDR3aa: CASSLETDTQYF
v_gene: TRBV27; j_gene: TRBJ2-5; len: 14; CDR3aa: CASSLRTGLETQYF
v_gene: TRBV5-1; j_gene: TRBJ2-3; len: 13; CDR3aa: CASSQGSGDTQYF
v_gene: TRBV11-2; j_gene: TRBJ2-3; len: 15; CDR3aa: CASSPTPWGTDTQYF
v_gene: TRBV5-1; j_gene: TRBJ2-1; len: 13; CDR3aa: CASSGRAYNEQFF
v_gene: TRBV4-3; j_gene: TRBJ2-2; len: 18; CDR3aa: CASSQDTRAAGRVGELFF
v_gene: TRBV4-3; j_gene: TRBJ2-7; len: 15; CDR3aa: CASSQDDRRSYEQYF
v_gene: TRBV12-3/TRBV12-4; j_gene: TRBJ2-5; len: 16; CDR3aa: CASSLGGLKGGETQYF
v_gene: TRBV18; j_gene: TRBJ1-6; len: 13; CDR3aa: CASSPGFNSPLHF
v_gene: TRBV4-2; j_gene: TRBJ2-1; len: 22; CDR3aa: CASSRQFTTSGGAQTHGGEQFF
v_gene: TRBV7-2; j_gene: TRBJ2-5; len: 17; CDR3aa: CASSLASASGGQETQYF